The T cell receptor (beta chain) under discussion was sequenced for a study of Graves' ophthalmopathy and Graves' hyperthyroidism (dated by TCRdb to the late 2010s). Describing the broader study: Peripheral blood was collected at initial diagnosis, before any treatment. Following sample collection, hyperthyroidism patients were given methimazole at a starting dose of 30 mg daily, and ophthalmopathy patients were given high-dose intravenous methylprednisolone. An independent validation cohort was composed of about 20 hyperthyroidism patients and some 16 patients who later progressed from hyperthyroidism to ophthalmopathy. A discovery set of 95 to 100 patients (approximately 45 ophthalmopathy, around 57 stable hyperthyroidism) was enrolled to explore V-J signatures distinguishing ophthalmopathy from hyperthyroidism. In total, 135 blood samples were TCR-sequenced: 43 ophthalmopathy, under 85 hyperthyroidism and some 17 hyperthyroidism-to-ophthalmopathy patients. To tell Graves' ophthalmopathy apart from Graves' hyperthyroidism, and to predict which patients would progress to ophthalmopathy, the study relied on TCR beta repertoire signatures. In about six hyperthyroidism patients, the T-cell repertoires found in thyroid tissue were compared with those found in blood. Points the paper makes about the study in general: No statistical method was used to predetermine the sample size, and group allocation was not hidden from the investigators. In validation, the model predicted ophthalmopathy progression with roughly 68% sensitivity and 72.22% specificity; about a dozen predicted patients were CT-confirmed with GO in a median of roughly 6.8 months. The 13-signature model separated ophthalmopathy from stable hyperthyroidism with approximately 90% sensitivity and about 81% specificity in cross-validation, and 80%/75% in the test set. Most expanded thyroid clonotypes with frequency above 0.001 were also detected in blood, suggesting blood repertoires may reflect the thyroid immune response.

For repertoire sequencing, TCR beta CDR3 regions were amplified from RNA transcripts. A first-round RT-PCR used HTBI primers with the Qiagen OneStep RT-PCR kit, followed by a second-round multiplex PCR, size selection and purification. Sequencing of the libraries was carried out on an Illumina HiSeq2000 in paired-end mode with 100 bp reads. Per the source publication's procedure: SOAPnuke was used to process the reads, throwing out any read that had adapters, had uncalled bases, had a mean Phred below 15, or lacked an exact constant-primer or identifier match. COPE v1.2.5 was used to merge high-quality paired reads. Each unique nucleotide sequence was defined as a clonotype, and clonotypes were aligned to IMGT TRB V, D and J references with MiTCR v1.1. The analysis was limited to V-J combinations with a frequency above 0.0001, which together covered just over 98% of the repertoires. A TCR clonal expansion and chaos score per V-J combination was defined as the ratio of F50 clonal expansion to chaos observed in the TCRdist matrix. Welch's t-statistics and random forest were used to reduce the features to approximately 13 V-J combinations, which were then used as input to a naive Bayes classifier. Thyroid-blood repertoire similarity was quantified with the Morisita-Horn index. The public reads were reanalyzed by TCRdb: fastp trimming at Q25, MiXCR alignment, in-frame beta chains only. Every entry covers one CDR3 protein and lists the most common genes and DNA from its rows. The V and J calls come from TCRdb's annotation, not from the publication. The sample contains 740,000 or so distinct CDR3 sequences, roughly two fifths of them found a single time. The ten largest clonotypes hold approximately 43% of the sample.

Looking up the germline V gene (reference sequence) yields CDR1 DFQATT and CDR2 SNEGSKA. Trimming removed 4 bases from V and 16 bases from J, leaving 22 bases between the germline ends. The CDR3 runs 13 residues from the cysteine to the phenylalanine. Only the CDR3 DNA stays, 39 bases, in frame from base 1. The ophthalmopathy patients had moderately to severely active disease, with a Clinical Activity Score of 3 or higher, a NOSPECS grade of 4 or higher, and a disease duration of less than 3 months. Anyone with other autoimmune diseases, uncontrolled infections, pregnancy or lactation was excluded from the study. Clinical symptoms, serum thyroxine, TRAb, thyroid ultrasound and orbital computed tomography were used for diagnosis. Ficoll-Paque density gradient centrifugation was used to isolate PBMCs from around 10 ml of fresh peripheral blood. Trizol reagent was used to extract the total RNA, and its quality was then checked on an Agilent 2100 Bioanalyzer.

As concerns this clonotype: Its specific antigen is unknown. No base-level quality is on record; no much larger clone is a single base apart.

What was sequenced was peripheral blood. The origin of this receptor is an adult man with Graves' ophthalmopathy. Recombination joined TRBV20-1 with TRBJ1-4; TRBD1 is a possible D gene, resting on 6 matching bases. This receptor carries the CDR3 CSANQGLEGIEFF. The DNA sequence is as follows: TGCAGTGCTAACCAGGGGCTCGAGGGAATTGAGTTTTTT.